Below, one T cell receptor beta chain is given with its context. This sample was included in a study of T cells after somatic rescue of genetic block. The germline CDR1 and CDR2 sequences are SQVTM and ANQGSEA. The V segment lost 6 bases and the J segment 4 bases; nucleotides outside the gene matches: 5. This CDR3 spans 13 amino acids. Using immunoSEQ multiplex PCR, the repertoire was profiled, and TCRdb retains in-frame clones only, with some absent. The sample holds 14,000 to 15,000 clones, roughly two thirds seen once. The chain links TRBV29-1 to TRBJ2-7; 11 bases align to TRBD2. Sequenced material: peripheral blood mononuclear cells (PBMCs). The TCR was taken from a boy aged 5-17 years. Here the CDR3 reads CSVLAGGRYEQYF. The CDR3 DNA sequence: TGCAGCGTATTAGCGGGAGGGAGGTACGAGCAGTACTTC.